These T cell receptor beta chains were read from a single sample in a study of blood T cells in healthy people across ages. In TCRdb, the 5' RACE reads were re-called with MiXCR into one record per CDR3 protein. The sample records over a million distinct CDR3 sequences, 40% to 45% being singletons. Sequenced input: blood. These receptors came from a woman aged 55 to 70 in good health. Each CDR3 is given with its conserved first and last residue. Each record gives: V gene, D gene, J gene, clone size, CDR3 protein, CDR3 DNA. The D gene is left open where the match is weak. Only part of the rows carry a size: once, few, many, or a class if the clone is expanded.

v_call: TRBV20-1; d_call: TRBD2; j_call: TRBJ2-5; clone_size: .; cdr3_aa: CSARALAGGMEETQYF; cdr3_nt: TGCAGTGCTAGAGCCCTAGCGGGAGGGATGGAAGAGACCCAGTACTTC
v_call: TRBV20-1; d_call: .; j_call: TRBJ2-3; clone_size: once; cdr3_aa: CSARPLGSIGETQYF; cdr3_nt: TGCAGTGCTCGACCACTTGGATCGATAGGAGAGACGCAGTATTTT
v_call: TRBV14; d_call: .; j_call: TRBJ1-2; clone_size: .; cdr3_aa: CASSQAQSNYGYTF; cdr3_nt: TGTGCCAGCAGCCAAGCCCAAAGTAACTATGGCTACACCTTC
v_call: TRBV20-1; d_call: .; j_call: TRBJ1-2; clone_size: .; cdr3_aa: CSAIARDVYGYTF; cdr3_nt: TGCAGTGCTATAGCCAGGGATGTCTATGGCTACACCTTC
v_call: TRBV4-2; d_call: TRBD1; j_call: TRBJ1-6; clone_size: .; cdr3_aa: CASSQFRGLNSPLHF; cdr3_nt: TGTGCCAGCAGCCAATTTAGGGGGCTTAATTCACCCCTCCACTTT
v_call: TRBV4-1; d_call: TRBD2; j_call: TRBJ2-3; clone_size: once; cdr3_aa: CASSQRGLAGNTDTQYF; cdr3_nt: TGCGCCAGCAGCCAAAGGGGACTAGCGGGAAACACAGATACGCAGTATTTT
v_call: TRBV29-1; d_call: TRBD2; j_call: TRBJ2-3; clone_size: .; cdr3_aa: CSVNGLAGRTDTQYF; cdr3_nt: TGCAGCGTCAATGGTCTAGCGGGGAGAACAGATACGCAGTATTTT
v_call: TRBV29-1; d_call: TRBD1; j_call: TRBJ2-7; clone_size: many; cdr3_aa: CSVDRDQGDEQYF; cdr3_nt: TGCAGCGTCGACCGGGATCAGGGGGACGAGCAGTACTTC
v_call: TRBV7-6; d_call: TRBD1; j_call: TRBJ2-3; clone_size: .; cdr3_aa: CASSSPTGVSTDTQYF; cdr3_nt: TGTGCCAGCAGCTCTCCCACAGGGGTTAGCACAGATACGCAGTATTTT
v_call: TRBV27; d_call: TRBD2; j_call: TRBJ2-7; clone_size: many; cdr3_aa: CASSLTSGYEQYF; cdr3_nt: TGCGCCAGCAGCCTGACTAGCGGCTACGAGCAGTACTTC
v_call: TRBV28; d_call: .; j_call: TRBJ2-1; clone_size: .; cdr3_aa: CASSFLGLGSYNEQFF; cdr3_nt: TGTGCCAGCAGTTTCCTGGGCCTCGGCTCCTACAATGAGCAGTTCTTC
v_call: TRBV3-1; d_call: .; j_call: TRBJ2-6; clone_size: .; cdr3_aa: CASSQDGTGANVLTF; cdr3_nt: TGTGCCAGCAGCCAAGATGGTACTGGGGCCAACGTCCTGACTTTC
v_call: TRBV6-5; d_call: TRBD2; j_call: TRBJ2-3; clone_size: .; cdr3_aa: CASSYSRPRSGRSTDTQYF; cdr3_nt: TGTGCCAGCAGTTACTCGAGGCCCCGGAGCGGGAGGAGCACAGATACGCAGTATTTT
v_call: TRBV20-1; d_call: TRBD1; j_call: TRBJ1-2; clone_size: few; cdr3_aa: CSGRQGQLNYGYTF; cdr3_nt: TGCAGTGGACGTCAGGGACAGCTTAACTATGGCTACACCTTC
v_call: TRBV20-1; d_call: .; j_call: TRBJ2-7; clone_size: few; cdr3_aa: CSARDPGSSYEQYF; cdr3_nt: TGCAGTGCTAGAGATCCCGGGAGCTCCTACGAGCAGTACTTC
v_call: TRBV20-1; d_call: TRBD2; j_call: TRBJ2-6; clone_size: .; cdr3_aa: CSATPGLAARSGANVLTF; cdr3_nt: TGCAGTGCTACCCCGGGACTAGCGGCCCGCTCTGGGGCCAACGTCCTGACTTTC
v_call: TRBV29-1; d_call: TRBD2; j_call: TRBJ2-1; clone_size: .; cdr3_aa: CSVEPSGFYNEQFF; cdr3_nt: TGCAGCGTTGAGCCTAGCGGGTTCTACAATGAGCAGTTCTTC
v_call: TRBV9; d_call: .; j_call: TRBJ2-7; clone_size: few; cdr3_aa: CASSRYGASYEQYF; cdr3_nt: TGTGCCAGCAGTCGCTATGGGGCCTCCTACGAGCAGTACTTC
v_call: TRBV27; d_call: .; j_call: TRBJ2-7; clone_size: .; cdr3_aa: CASSPFASSYEQYF; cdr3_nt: TGTGCCAGCAGTCCATTTGCAAGCTCTTACGAGCAGTACTTC
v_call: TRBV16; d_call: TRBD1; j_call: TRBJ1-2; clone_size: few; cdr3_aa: CASSQSGTVNYGYTF; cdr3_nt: TGTGCCAGCAGCCAATCAGGGACAGTTAACTATGGCTACACCTTC
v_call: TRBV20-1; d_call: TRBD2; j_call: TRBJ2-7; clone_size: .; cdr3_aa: CSASARTSGTSSGEQYF; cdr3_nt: TGCAGTGCCTCCGCCCGGACTAGCGGGACGTCATCGGGCGAGCAGTACTTC
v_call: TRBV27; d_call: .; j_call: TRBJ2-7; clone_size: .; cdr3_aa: CASSRSGAGYERYF; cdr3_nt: TGTGCCAGCAGTCGTAGCGGCGCGGGCTACGAGCGGTACTTC
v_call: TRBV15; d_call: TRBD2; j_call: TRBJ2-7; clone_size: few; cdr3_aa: CATSRAGGGSYEQYF; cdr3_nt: TGTGCCACCAGCAGAGCAGGCGGGGGCTCCTACGAGCAGTACTTC
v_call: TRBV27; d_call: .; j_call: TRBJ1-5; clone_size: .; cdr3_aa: CASSLFGDQPQHF; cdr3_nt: TGTGCCAGCAGTTTATTTGGGGATCAGCCCCAGCATTTT
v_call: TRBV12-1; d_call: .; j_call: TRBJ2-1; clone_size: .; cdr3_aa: CASSHRLAGGPQYEQFF; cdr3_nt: TGTGCCAGCAGCCATAGACTAGCGGGCGGACCCCAATATGAGCAGTTCTTC
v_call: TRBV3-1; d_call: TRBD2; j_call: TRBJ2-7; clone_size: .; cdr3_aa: CASSSGTRTAYNEQYF; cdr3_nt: TGTGCCAGCAGCTCCGGGACTAGGACCGCCTACAATGAGCAGTACTTC
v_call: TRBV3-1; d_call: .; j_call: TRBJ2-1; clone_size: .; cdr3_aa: CASSKRLEGVGNEQFF; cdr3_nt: TGTGCCAGCAGCAAAAGACTAGAGGGAGTGGGGAATGAGCAGTTCTTC
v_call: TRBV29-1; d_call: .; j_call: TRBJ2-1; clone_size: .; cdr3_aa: CSVVGGLGVNEQFF; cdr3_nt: TGCAGCGTTGTAGGCGGGCTAGGCGTCAATGAGCAGTTCTTC
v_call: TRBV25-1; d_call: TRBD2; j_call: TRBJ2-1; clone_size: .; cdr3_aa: CASSGTSGRAYEQFF; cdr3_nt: TGTGCCAGCAGTGGTACTAGCGGGAGGGCCTATGAGCAGTTCTTC
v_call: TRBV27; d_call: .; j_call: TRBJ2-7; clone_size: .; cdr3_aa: CASSLFSQGSNYEQYF; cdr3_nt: TGTGCCAGCAGTTTATTTAGCCAGGGATCAAACTACGAGCAGTACTTC
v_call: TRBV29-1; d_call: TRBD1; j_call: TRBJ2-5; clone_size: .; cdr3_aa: CSVRPGQTYWETQYF; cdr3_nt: TGCAGCGTTCGGCCGGGACAGACCTATTGGGAGACCCAGTACTTC
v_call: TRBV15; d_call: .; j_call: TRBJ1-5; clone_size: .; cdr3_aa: CATSSVVSNQPQHF; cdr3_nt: TGTGCCACCAGCAGTGTGGTTAGCAATCAGCCCCAGCATTTT
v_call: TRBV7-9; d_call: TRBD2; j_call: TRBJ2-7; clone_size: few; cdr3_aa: CASSSSGGREGAYEQYF; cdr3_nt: TGTGCCAGCAGCTCATCCGGTGGGCGGGAGGGGGCCTACGAGCAGTACTTC
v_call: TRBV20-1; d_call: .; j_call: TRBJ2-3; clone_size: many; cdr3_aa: CSARRPSTDTQYF; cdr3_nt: TGCAGTGCTAGGAGACCTAGCACAGATACGCAGTATTTT
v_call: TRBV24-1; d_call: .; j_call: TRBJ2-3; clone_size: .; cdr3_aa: CATSDWTASTDTQYF; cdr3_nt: TGTGCCACCAGTGATTGGACAGCCTCCACAGATACGCAGTATTTT
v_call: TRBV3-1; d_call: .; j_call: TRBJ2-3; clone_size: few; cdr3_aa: CASSQEASLGDTQYF; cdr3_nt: TGTGCCAGCAGCCAAGAGGCGTCGCTGGGGGATACGCAGTATTTT
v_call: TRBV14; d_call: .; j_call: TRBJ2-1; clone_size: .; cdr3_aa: CASSRRTGSRYNEHFF; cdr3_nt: TGTGCCAGCAGCCGACGAACAGGGAGTAGGTACAATGAGCATTTCTTC
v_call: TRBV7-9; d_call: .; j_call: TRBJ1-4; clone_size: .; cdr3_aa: CASSLDSSEKLFF; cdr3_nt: TGTGCCAGCAGCTTAGACAGTTCCGAAAAACTGTTTTTT
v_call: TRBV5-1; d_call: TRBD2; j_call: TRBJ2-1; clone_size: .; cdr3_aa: CTSSLESGGFYNEQFF; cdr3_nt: TGCACCAGCAGCTTAGAGTCGGGGGGATTCTACAATGAGCAGTTCTTC
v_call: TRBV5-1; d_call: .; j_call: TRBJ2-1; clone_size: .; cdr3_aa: CASSLRESSYNEQFF; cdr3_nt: TGCGCCAGCAGCTTGAGGGAGAGCTCCTACAATGAGCAGTTCTTC
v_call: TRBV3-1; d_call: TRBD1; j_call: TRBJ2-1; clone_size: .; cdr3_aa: CASSHLFPDRGIRDEQFF; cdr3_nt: TGTGCCAGCAGCCATTTGTTCCCGGACAGGGGAATTAGGGATGAGCAGTTCTTC